This paragraph reports one T cell receptor beta chain. The antigen is undetermined. This sample stems from a study of cytomegalovirus exposure and HLA in healthy donors. Study results and caveats: In vitro work confirmed that a few CMV-associated chains recognize CMV antigens.

Per germline, CDR1 GTSNPN and CDR2 SVGIG (reference sequence). V was shortened by 4 bases and J by 1 base, with 10 bases between the two germline ends. The CDR3 runs to 13 residues. Researchers ran the PCR with 60 Vbeta and 13 Jbeta primers. Some clones are missing from TCRdb's copy, which holds only in-frame ones; the method was immunoSEQ multiplex PCR. The sample includes about 200,000 clones, 82% seen only once; the top ten take around 2.7%. The clonotype was recovered from a woman between 35 and 50 years old in good health and CMV-seronegative. The material sequenced was PBMCs. The V call is TRBV30, the J call TRBJ1-2; a weak D match, TRBD1 (6 bases). The CDR3 bases are TGTGCCTGGAACGGCAGGGGTAACTATGGCTACACCTTC. Its translation: CAWNGRGNYGYTF.